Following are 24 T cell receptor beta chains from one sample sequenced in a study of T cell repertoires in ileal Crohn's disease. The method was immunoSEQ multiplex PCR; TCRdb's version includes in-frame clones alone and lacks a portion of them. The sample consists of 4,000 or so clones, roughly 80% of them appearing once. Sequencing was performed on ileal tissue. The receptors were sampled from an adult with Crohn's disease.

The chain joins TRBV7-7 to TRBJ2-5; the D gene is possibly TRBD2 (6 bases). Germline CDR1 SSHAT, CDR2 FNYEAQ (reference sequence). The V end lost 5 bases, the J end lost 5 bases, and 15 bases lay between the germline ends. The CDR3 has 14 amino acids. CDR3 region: CASSVTAGGETQYF. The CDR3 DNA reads TGTGCCAGCAGCGTGACAGCGGGCGGGGAGACCCAGTACTTC.

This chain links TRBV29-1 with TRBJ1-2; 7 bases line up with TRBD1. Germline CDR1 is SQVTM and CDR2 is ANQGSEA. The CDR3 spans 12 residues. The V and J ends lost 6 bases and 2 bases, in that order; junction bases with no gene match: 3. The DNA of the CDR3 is TGCAGCGTGGGGGGACAGAACTATGGCTACACCTTC. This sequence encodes CSVGGQNYGYTF.

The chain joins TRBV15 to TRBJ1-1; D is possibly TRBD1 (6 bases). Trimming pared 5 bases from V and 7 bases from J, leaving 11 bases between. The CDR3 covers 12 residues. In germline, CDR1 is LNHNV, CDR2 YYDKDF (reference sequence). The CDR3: CATSSRGLEAFF. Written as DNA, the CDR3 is TGTGCCACCAGCTCCAGGGGTCTTGAAGCTTTCTTT.

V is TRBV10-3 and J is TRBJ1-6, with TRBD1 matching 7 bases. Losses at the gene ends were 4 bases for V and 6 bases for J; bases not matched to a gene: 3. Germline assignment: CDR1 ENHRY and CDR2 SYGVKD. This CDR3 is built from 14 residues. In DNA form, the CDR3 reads TGTGCCATCAGTGGCCGGGACAGTAATTCACCCCTCCACTTT. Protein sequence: CAISGRDSNSPLHF.

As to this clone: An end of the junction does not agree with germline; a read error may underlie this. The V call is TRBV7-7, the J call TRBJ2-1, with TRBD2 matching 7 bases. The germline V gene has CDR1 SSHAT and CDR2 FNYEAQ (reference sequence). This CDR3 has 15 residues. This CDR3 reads CASSLGGRPYNEQFF. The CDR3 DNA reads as TGTGCTAGCAGCTTAGGCGGGAGACCTTACAATGAGCAGTTCTTC.

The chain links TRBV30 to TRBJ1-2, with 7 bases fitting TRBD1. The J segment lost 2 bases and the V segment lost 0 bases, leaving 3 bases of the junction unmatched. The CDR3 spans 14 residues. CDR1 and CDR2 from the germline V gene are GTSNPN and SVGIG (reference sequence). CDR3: CAWSVRGQNYGYTF. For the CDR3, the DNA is TGTGCCTGGAGTGTACGGGGACAGAACTATGGCTACACCTTC.

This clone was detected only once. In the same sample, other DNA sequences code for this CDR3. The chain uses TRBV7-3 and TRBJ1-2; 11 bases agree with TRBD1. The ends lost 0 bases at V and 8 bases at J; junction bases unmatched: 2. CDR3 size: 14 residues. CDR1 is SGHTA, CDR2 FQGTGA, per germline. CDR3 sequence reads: CASSLTGQGEGYTF. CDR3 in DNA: TGTGCCAGCAGCTTAACGGGACAGGGGGAAGGCTACACCTTC. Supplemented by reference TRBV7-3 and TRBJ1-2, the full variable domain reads GAGVSQTPSNKVTEKGKYVELRCDPISGHTALYWYRQSLGQGPEFLIYFQGTGAADDSGLPNDRFFAVRPEGSVSTLKIQRTERGDSAVYLCASSLTGQGEGYTFGSGTRLTVV.

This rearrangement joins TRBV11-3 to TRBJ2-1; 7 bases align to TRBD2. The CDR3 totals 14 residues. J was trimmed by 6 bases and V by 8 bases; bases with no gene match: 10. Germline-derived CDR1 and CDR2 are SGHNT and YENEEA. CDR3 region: CASSVGAGTNEQFF. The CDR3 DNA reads TGTGCCAGCTCCGTTGGAGCGGGAACCAATGAGCAGTTCTTC.

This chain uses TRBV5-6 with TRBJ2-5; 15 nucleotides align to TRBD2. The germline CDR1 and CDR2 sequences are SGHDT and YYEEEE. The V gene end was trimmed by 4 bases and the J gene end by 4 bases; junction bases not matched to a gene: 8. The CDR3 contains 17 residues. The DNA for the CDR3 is TGTGCCAGCAGCAGGACTAGCGGGAGGGCTTGGGGAGAGACCCAGTACTTC. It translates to CASSRTSGRAWGETQYF.

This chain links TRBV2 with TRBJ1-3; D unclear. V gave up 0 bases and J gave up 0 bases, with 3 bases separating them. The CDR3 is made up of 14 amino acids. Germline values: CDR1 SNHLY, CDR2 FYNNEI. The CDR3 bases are TGTGCCAGCAGTGAAGCCAGCTCTGGAAACACCATATATTTT. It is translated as CASSEASSGNTIYF.

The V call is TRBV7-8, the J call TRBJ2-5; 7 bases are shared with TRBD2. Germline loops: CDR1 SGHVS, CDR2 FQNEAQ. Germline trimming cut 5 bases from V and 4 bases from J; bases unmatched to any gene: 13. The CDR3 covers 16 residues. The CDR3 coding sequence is TGTGCCAGCAGCCCCCCAGGAGCGGGGCGTAGAGAGACCCAGTACTTC. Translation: CASSPPGAGRRETQYF.

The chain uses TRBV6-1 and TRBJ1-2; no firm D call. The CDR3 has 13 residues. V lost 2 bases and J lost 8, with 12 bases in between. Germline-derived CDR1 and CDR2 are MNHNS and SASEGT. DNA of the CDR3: TGTGCCAGCAGTGAAATGGGTATCGGGGGCTACACCTTC. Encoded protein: CASSEMGIGGYTF.

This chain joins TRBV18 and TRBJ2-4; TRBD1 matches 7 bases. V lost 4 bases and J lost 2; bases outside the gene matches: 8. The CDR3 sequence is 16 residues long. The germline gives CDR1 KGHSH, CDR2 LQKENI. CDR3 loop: CASSLSQGTPKNIQYF. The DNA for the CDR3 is TGTGCCAGCTCACTTTCACAGGGGACCCCCAAAAACATTCAGTACTTC.

The CDR3 loop is CASSQESGLSTDTQYF. In DNA, the CDR3 is TGCGCCAGCAGCCAAGAGAGCGGACTTAGCACAGATACGCAGTATTTT. V usage is TRBV4-1 and J usage is TRBJ2-3; D is perhaps TRBD2 (5 bases). Germline V gene lookup returns CDR1 MGHRA and CDR2 YSYEKL. This CDR3 has 16 residues. V was clipped by 0 bases and J by 0 bases, with 10 bases between them.

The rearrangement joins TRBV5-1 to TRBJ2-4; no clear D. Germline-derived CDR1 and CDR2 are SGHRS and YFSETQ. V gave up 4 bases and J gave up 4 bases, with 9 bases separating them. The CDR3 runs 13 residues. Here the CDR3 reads CASSPTTKNIQYF. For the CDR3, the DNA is TGCGCCAGCAGCCCAACGACTAAAAACATTCAGTACTTC.

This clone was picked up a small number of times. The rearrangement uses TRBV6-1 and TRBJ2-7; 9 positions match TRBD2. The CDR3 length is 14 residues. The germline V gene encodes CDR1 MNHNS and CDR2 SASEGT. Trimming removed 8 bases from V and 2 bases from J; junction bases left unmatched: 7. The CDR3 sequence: CASCETSGTYEQYF. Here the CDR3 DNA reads TGTGCCAGCTGCGAGACTAGCGGCACCTACGAGCAGTACTTC.

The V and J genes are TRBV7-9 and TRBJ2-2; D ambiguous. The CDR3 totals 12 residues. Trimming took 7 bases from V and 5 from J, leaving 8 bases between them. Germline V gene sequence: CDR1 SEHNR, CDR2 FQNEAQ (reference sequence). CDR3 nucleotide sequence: TGTGCCAGCATTCTCGGTACCGGGGAGCTGTTTTTT. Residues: CASILGTGELFF.

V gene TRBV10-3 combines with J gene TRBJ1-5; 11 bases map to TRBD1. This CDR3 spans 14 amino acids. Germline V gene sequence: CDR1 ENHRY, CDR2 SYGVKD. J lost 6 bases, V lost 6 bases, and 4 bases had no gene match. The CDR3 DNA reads TGTGCCATCAGATCAGGGACAGGGGGTCAGCCCCAGCATTTT. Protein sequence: CAIRSGTGGQPQHF.

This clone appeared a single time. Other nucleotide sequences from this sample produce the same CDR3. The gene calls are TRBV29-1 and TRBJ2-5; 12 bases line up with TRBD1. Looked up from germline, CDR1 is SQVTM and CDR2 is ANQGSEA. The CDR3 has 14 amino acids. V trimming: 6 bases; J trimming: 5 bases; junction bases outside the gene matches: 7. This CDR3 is CSVEGQGAVETQYF. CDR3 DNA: TGCAGCGTCGAGGGACAGGGGGCTGTGGAGACCCAGTACTTC. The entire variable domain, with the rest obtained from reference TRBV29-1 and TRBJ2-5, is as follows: SAVISQKPSRDICQRGTSLTIQCQVDSQVTMMFWYRQQPGQSLTLIATANQGSEATYESGFVIDKFPISRPNLTFSTLTVSNMSPEDSSIYLCSVEGQGAVETQYFGPGTRLLVL.

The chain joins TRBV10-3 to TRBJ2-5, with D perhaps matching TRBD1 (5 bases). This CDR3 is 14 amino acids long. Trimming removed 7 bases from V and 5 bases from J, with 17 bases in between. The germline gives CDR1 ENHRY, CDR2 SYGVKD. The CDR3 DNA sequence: TGTGCCATCACAAAAGGGGAAGGGCGCGAGACCCAGTACTTC. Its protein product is CAITKGEGRETQYF.

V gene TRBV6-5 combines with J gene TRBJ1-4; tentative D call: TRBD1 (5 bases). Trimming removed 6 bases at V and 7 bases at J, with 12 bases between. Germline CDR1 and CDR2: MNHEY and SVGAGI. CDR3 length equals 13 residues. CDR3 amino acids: CASSIGASEKLFF. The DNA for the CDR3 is TGTGCCAGCAGCATTGGGGCTAGTGAAAAACTGTTTTTT.

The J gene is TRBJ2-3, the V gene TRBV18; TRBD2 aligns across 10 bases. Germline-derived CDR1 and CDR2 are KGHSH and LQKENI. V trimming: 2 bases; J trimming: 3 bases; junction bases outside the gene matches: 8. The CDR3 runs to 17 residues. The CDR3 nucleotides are TGTGCCAGCTCACCAAGGGCTAGCGGGAGTAGTACAGATACGCAGTATTTT. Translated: CASSPRASGSSTDTQYF.

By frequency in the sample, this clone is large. The CDR3 DNA reads as TGTGCCAGCAGTGACCTAGCGGGGGGTGACAATGAGCAGTTCTTC. It codes for CASSDLAGGDNEQFF. The chain combines TRBV6-4 with TRBJ2-1, with TRBD2 matching over 11 bases. V was clipped by 2 bases and J by 5 bases; unmatched bases: 2. Germline V CDR1 and CDR2: MRHNA, SNTAGT. The CDR3 loop spans 15 amino acids.

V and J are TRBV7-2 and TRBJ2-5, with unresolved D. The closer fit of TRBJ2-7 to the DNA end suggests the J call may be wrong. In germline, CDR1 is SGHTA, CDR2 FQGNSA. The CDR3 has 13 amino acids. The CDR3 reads CASSLPGPYEQYF. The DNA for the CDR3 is TGTGCCAGCAGCTTACCTGGTCCGTACGAGCAGTACTTC.